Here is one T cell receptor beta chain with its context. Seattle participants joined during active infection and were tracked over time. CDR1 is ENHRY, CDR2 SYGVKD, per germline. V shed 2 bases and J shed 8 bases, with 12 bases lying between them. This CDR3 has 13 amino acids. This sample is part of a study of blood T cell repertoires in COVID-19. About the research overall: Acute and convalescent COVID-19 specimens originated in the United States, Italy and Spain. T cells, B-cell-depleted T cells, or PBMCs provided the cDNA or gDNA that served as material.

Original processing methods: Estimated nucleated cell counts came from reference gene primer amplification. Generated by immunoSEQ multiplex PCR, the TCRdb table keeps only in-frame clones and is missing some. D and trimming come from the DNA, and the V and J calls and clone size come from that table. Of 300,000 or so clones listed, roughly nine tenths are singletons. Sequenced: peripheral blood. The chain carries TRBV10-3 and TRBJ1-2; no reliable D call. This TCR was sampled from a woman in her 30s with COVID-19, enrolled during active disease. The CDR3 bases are TGTGCCATCAGTGAGATGGAGGAGGGAGGCTACACCTTC. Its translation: CAISEMEEGGYTF.